What follows is one T cell receptor beta chain and its context. Its specificity is not known. Excluded were patients having autoimmune disease history or systemic immunosuppression. Drawing of blood for sampling happened at baseline, at cycle 4 day 1, and at cycle 7 day 1. The germline CDR1 and CDR2 sequences are SGDLS and YYNGEE. V lost 4 bases and J lost 2; bases outside the gene matches: 5. The CDR3 runs to 14 residues. Measured with immunoSEQ multiplex PCR; TCRdb has only the in-frame clones, and not every one. The sample comprises 65,000 to 75,000 clones, 85% of which are singletons, and 2% rests with the top ten. The data were obtained in a study of OX40 agonist ivuxolimab in advanced cancers. Overall study results and limits: Those patients achieving a partial response at 0.1-3.0 mg/kg showed among the lowest clonal expansion.

The V and J genes are TRBV9 and TRBJ2-5, with 7 bases matching TRBD1. The sequencing here drew on CD4+ or CD8+ T cells sorted from blood, taken in a trial of the OX40 agonist ivuxolimab. This TCR was sampled from an adult with an advanced solid tumor such as melanoma, head and neck, liver or kidney cancer. The CDR3 nucleotides read TGTGCCAGCAGCTATGGGACAGTTCAAGAGACCCAGTACTTC. This codes for CASSYGTVQETQYF.